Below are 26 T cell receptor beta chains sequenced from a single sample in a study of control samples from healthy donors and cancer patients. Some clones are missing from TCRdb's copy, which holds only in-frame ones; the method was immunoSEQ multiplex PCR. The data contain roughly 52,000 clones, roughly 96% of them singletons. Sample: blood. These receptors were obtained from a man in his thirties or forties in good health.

CDR3 amino acids: CAWSSGYTGELFF. CDR3 in DNA: TGTGCCTGGAGCTCCGGTTACACCGGGGAGCTGTTTTTT. V and J are TRBV30 and TRBJ2-2; the D is unclear. V dropped 3 bases and J dropped 3 bases, with 8 bases sitting between them. This CDR3 is built from 13 residues. Germline V gives CDR1 GTSNPN, CDR2 SVGIG (reference sequence).

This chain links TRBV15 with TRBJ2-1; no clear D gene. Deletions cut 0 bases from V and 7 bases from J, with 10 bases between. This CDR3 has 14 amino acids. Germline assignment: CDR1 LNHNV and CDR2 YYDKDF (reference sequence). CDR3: CATSRDRAMNEQFF. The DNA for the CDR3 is TGTGCCACCAGCAGAGACCGGGCAATGAATGAGCAGTTCTTC.

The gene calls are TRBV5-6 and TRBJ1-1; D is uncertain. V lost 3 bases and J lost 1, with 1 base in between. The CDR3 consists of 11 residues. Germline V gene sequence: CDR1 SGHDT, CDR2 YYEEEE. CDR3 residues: CASSWNTEAFF. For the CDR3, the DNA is TGTGCCAGCAGCTGGAACACTGAAGCTTTCTTT. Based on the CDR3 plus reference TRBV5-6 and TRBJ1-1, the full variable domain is DAGVTQSPTHLIKTRGQQVTLRCSPKSGHDTVSWYQQALGQGPQFIFQYYEEEERQRGNFPDRFSGHQFPNYSSELNVNALLLGDSALYLCASSWNTEAFFGQGTRLTVV.

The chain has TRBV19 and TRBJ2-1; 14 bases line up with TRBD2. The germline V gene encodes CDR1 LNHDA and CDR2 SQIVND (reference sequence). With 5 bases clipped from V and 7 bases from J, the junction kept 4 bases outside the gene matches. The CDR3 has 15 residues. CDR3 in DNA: TGTGCCAGTAGTTGGACTAGCGGGAGGAGGAATGAGCAGTTCTTC. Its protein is CASSWTSGRRNEQFF.

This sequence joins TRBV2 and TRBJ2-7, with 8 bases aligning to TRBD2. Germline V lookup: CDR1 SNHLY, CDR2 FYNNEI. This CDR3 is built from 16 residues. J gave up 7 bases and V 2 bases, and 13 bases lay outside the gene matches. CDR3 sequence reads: CASSEFSGNRPWEQYF. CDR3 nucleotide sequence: TGTGCCAGCAGTGAATTTAGCGGGAACCGCCCCTGGGAGCAGTACTTC.

CDR3 sequence: CASSSPSRGYYGYTF. DNA for the CDR3: TGTGCCAGCAGCTCCCCTTCACGGGGATACTATGGCTACACCTTC. V usage is TRBV7-2 and J usage is TRBJ1-2; D gene ambiguous. Between the trimmed V and J ends, which lost 4 bases and 3 bases, there was a span of 15 bases. Germline CDR1 and CDR2: SGHTA and FQGNSA. The CDR3 is made up of 15 amino acids.

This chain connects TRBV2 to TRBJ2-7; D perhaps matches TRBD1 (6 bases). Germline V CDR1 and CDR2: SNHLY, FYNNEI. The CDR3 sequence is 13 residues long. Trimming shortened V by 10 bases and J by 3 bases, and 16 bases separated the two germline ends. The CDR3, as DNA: TGTGCCACCTCGACAGGACTGGTCTACGAGCAGTACTTC. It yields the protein CATSTGLVYEQYF.

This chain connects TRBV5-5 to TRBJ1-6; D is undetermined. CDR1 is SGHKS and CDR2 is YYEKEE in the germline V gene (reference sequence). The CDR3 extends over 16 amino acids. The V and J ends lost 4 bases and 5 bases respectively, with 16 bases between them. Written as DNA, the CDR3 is TGTGCCAGCAGCCCGGACGGGAATTCCGATAATTCACCCCTCCACTTT. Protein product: CASSPDGNSDNSPLHF.

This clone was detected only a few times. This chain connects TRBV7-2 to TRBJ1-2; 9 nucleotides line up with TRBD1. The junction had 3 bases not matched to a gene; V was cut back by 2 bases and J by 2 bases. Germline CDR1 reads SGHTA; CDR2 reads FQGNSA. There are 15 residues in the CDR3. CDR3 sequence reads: CASSLSGTGNYGYTF. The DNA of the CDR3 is TGTGCCAGCAGCTTATCGGGGACAGGGAACTATGGCTACACCTTC.

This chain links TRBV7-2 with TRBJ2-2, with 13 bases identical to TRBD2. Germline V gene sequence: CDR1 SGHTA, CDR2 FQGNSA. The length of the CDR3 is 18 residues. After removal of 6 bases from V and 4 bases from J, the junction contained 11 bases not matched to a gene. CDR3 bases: TGTGCCAGCAGTCCGGGACTAGCGGGATCAAGGGGCACCGGGGAGCTGTTTTTT. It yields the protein CASSPGLAGSRGTGELFF.

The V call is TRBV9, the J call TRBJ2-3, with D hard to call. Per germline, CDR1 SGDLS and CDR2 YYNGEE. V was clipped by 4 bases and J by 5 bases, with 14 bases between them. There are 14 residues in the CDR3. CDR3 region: CASSPQMGIDTQYF. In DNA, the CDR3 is TGTGCCAGCAGCCCCCAGATGGGCATAGATACGCAGTATTTT.

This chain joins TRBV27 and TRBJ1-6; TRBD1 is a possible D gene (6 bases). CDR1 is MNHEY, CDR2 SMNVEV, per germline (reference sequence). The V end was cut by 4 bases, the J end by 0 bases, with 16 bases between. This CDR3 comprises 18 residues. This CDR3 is CASSSKGGFGSYNSPLHF. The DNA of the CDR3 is TGTGCCAGCAGTTCTAAGGGGGGGTTCGGCTCCTATAATTCACCCCTCCACTTT.

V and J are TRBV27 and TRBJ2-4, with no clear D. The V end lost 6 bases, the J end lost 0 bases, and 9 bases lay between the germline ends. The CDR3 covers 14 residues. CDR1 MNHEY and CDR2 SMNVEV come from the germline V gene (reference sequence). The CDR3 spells CASSPFLAKNIQYF. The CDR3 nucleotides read TGTGCCAGCAGCCCCTTCCTAGCCAAAAACATTCAGTACTTC.

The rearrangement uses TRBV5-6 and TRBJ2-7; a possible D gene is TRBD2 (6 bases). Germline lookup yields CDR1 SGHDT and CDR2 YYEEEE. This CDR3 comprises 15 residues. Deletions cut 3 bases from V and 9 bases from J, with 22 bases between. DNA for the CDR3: TGTGCCAGCAGCTATGGGACTGTTGCAGGCGGCCGGCAGTACTTC. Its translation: CASSYGTVAGGRQYF.

CDR3 sequence reads: CASSPRTSGADTQYF. DNA for the CDR3: TGCGCCAGCAGCCCCCGGACTAGCGGCGCAGATACGCAGTATTTT. The chain joins TRBV4-1 to TRBJ2-3; 10 bases are a match to TRBD2. Germline trimming cut 4 bases from V and 4 bases from J; bases unmatched to any gene: 5. The CDR3 contains 15 residues. Germline V gene sequence: CDR1 MGHRA, CDR2 YSYEKL.

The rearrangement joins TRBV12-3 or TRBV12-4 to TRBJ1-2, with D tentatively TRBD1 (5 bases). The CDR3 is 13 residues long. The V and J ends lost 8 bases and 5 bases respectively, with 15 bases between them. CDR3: CASGSGAWYGYTF. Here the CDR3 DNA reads TGTGCCAGCGGATCCGGGGCCTGGTATGGCTACACCTTC.

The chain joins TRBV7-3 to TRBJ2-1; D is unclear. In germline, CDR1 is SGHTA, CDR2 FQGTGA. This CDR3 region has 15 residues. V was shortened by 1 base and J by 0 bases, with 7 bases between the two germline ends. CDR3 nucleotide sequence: TGTGCCAGCAGCTTAATCACCTCCTCCTACAATGAGCAGTTCTTC. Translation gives CASSLITSSYNEQFF.

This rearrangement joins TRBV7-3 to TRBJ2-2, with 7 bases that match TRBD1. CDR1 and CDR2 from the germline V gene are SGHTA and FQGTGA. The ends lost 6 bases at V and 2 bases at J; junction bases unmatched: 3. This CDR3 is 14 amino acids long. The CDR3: CASSRQGNTGELFF. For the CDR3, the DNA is TGTGCCAGCAGTCGACAGGGTAACACCGGGGAGCTGTTTTTT. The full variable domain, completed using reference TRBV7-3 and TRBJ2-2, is GAGVSQTPSNKVTEKGKYVELRCDPISGHTALYWYRQSLGQGPEFLIYFQGTGAADDSGLPNDRFFAVRPEGSVSTLKIQRTERGDSAVYLCASSRQGNTGELFFGEGSRLTVL.

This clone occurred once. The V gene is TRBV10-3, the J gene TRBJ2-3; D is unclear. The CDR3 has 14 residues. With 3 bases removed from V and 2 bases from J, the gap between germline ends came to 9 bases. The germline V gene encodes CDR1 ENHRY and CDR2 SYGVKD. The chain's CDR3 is CAISEGPVTDTQYF. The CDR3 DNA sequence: TGTGCCATCAGTGAAGGACCAGTCACAGATACGCAGTATTTT.

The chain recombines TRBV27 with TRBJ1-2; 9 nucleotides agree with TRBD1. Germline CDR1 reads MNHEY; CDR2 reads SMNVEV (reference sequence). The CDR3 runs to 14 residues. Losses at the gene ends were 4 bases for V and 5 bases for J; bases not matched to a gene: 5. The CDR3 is CASSWGQGGYGYTF. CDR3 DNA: TGTGCCAGCAGTTGGGGACAGGGTGGGTATGGCTACACCTTC.

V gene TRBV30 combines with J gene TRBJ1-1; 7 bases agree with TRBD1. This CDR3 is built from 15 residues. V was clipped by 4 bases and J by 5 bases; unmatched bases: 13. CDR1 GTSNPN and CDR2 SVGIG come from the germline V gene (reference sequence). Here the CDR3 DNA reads TGTGCCTGGACCCTAATGACAGGGATATCGACTGAAGCTTTCTTT. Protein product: CAWTLMTGISTEAFF.

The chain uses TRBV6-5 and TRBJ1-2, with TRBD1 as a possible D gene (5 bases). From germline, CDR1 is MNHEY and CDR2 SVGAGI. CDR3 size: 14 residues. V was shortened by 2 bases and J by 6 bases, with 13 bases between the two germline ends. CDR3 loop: CASSYDSTEDGYTF. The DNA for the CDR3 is TGTGCCAGCAGTTACGACAGCACAGAGGATGGCTACACCTTC.

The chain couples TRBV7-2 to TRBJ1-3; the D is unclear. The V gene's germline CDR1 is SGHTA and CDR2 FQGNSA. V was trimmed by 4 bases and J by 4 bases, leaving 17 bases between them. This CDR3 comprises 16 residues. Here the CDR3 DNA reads TGTGCCAGCAGCTATAACCGGGCAGGCTCGGGAAACACCATATATTTT. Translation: CASSYNRAGSGNTIYF.

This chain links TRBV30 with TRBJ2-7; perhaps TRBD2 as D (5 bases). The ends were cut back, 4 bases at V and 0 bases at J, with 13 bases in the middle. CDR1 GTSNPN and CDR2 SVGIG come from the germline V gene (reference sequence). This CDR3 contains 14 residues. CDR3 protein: CAWTLRTDSYEQYF. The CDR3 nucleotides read TGTGCCTGGACCCTTCGGACTGACTCCTACGAGCAGTACTTC.

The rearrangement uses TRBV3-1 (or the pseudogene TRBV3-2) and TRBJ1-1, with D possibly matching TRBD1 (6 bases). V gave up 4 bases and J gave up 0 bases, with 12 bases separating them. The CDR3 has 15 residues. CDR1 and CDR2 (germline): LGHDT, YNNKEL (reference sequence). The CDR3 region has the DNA TGTGCCAGCAGCCCGCGTCAGGGGATGAACACTGAAGCTTTCTTT. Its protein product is CASSPRQGMNTEAFF.

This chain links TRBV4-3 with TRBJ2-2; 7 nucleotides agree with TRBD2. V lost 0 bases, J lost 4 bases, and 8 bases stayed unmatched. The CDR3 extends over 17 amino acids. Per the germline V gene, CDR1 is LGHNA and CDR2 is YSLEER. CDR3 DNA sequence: TGCGCCAGCAGCCAAGATCAGCCGGGAGGAGCCACCGGGGAGCTGTTTTTT. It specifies CASSQDQPGGATGELFF.